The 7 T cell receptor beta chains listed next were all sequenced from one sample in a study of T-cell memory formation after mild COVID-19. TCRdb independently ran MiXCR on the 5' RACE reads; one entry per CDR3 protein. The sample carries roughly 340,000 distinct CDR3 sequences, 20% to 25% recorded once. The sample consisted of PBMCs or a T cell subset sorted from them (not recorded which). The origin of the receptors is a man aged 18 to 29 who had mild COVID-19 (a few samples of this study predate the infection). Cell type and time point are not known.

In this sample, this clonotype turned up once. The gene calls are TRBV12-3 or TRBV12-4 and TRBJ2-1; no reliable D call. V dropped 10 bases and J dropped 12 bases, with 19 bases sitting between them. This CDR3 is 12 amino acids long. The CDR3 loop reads CATQRDGVGQFF. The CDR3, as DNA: TGTGCCACACAGAGAGACGGCGTCGGGCAGTTCTTC.

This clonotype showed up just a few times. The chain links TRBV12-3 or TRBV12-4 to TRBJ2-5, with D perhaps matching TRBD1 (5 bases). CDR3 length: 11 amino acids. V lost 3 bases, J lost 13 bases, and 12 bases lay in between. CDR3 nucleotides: TGTGCCAGCAGTTTGGGGCTTCTCCTGTACTTC. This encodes CASSLGLLLYF.

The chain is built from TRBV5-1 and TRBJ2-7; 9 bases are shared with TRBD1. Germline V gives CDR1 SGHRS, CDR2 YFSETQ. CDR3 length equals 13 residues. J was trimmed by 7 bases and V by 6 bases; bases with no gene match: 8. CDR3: CASIPGQGGEQYF. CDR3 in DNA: TGCGCCAGCATCCCGGGACAGGGTGGGGAGCAGTACTTC.

CDR3 sequence: CASSRVQGWTKNIQYF. The CDR3 region has the DNA TGCGCCAGCAGCCGGGTACAGGGGTGGACCAAAAACATTCAGTACTTC. V is TRBV4-3 and J is TRBJ2-4; TRBD1 matches 7 bases. The V gene's germline CDR1 is LGHNA and CDR2 YSLEER. The CDR3 is 16 residues long. V gave up 4 bases and J gave up 2 bases; unmatched junction bases: 8.

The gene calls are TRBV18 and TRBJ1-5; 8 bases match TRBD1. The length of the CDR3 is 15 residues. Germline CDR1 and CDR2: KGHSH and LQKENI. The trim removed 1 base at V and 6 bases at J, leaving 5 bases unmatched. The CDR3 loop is CASSPQAGGGQPQHF. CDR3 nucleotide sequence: TGTGCCAGCTCACCACAAGCAGGGGGCGGTCAGCCCCAGCATTTT.

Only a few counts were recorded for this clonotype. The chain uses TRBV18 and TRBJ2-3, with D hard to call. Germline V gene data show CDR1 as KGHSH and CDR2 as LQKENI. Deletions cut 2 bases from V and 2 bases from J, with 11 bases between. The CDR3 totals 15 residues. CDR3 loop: CASSPVTVVTDTQYF. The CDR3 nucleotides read TGTGCCAGCTCACCAGTGACGGTGGTCACAGATACGCAGTATTTT.

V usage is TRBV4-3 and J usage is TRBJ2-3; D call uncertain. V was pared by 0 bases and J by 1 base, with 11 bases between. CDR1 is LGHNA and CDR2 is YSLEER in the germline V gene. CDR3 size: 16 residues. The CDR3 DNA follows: TGCGCCAGCAGCCAAGACGGTCGTAGAGGCACAGATACGCAGTATTTT. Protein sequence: CASSQDGRRGTDTQYF.